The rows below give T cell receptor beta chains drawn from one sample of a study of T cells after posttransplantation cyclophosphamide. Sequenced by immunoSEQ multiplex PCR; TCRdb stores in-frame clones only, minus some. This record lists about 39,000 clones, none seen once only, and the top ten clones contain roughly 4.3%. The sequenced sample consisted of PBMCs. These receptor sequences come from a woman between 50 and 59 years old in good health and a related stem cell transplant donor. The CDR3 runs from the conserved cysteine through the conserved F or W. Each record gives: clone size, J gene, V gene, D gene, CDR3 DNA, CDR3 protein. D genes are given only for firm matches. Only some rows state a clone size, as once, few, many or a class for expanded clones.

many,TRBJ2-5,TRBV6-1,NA,TGTGCCAGCAGCCGATCAGTTCAAGAGACCCAGTACTTC,CASSRSVQETQYF
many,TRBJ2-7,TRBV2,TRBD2,TGTGCCAGCAGTGAAGCGCGTGCGGGGGGGCACGAGCAGTACTTC,CASSEARAGGHEQYF
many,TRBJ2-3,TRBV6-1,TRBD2,TGTGCCAGCAATAGCGGGGGGGCCACCACAGATACGCAGTATTTT,CASNSGGATTDTQYF
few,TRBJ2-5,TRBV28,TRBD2,TGTGCCAGCAGGGGCCTAGCGGGGGGGCGAAAGACCCAGTACTTC,CASRGLAGGRKTQYF
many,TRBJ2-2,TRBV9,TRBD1,TGTGCCAGCAAGGTGGGACAGGGTGGCGGGGAGCTGTTTTTT,CASKVGQGGGELFF
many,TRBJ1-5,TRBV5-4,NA,TGTGCCTGGGGGGGGGTCAATAGCAATCAGCCCCAGCATTTT,CAWGGVNSNQPQHF
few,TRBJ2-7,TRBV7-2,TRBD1,TGTGCCAGCAGCTCTTCCCCAGGGGACAGGGGTCGCGAGCAGTACTTC,CASSSSPGDRGREQYF
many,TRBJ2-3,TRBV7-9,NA,TGTGCCAGCAGCCCCCTCGCGGATAGCGCAGATACGCAGTATTTT,CASSPLADSADTQYF
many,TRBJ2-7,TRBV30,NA,TGTGCCTGGAGTGGAAGCCCAATTGCTCACGAGCAGTACTTC,CAWSGSPIAHEQYF
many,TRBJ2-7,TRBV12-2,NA,TGTGCAAGTCGCTTAGAGTCCGACAGGGGGCTTAAGTACTACGAGCAGTACTTC,CASRLESDRGLKYYEQYF
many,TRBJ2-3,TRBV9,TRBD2,TGTGCCAGCAGCGTAGAACTAGCGGGGGGAACTAGCACAGATACGCAGTATTTT,CASSVELAGGTSTDTQYF
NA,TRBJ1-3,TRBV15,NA,TGTGCCACCAGCAGAGATCTCGGGGGGAAGGGTGGAAACACCATATATTTT,CATSRDLGGKGGNTIYF
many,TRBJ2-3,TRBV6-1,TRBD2,TGTGCCAGCACCAGCGGGGGGGCTGGTGAAGATACGCAGTATTTT,CASTSGGAGEDTQYF
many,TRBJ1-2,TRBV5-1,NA,TGCGCCAGCAGCTTCGGACAGTCCTATGGCTACACCTTC,CASSFGQSYGYTF
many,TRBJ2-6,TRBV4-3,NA,TGCGCCAGCAGCCCCTCCCCGGACACTGGGGCCAACGTCCTGACTTTC,CASSPSPDTGANVLTF
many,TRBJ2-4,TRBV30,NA,TGTGCCTGGAGTGTAATCGGGGTGGCAAACATTCAGTACTTC,CAWSVIGVANIQYF
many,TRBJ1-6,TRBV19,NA,TGTGCCAGTAGTGTAGGAGTCATTTCACCCCTCCACTTT,CASSVGVISPLHF
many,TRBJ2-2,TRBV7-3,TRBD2,TGTGCCAGCAGCCGCCAGGGAGCGGGGGCCGTTACCGGGGAGCTGTTTTTT,CASSRQGAGAVTGELFF
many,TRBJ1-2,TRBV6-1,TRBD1,TGTGCCAGCAGGGGGACAGTTAACTATGGCTACACCTTC,CASRGTVNYGYTF
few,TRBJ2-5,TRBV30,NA,TGTGCCTGGAACAGGGAAGAGACCCAGTACTTC,CAWNREETQYF
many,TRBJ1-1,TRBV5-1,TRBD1,TGCGCCAGCAGCCCCTTTGGACAGGGGAACACTGAAGCTTTCTTT,CASSPFGQGNTEAFF
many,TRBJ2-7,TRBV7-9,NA,TGTGCCAGCAGCTCGGGTTCTGGTCCCTACGAGCAGTACTTC,CASSSGSGPYEQYF
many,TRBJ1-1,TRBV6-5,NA,TGTGCCAGCAGTTATTTCGGTGTAAACACTGAAGCTTTCTTT,CASSYFGVNTEAFF
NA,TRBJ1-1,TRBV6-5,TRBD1,TGTGCCAGCTTCCCGCACCAGGGGGACACTGAAGCTTTCTTT,CASFPHQGDTEAFF